This T cell receptor (beta chain) was obtained from a study of shared clonotypes between healthy human individuals. About the research overall: Per donor, CD8 memory used one plate, CD8 naive used two, CD4 memory used three and CD4 naive used three.

Profiled with immunoSEQ multiplex PCR; TCRdb holds only in-frame clones, not every one. This repertoire shows under 1 million clones, about 96% found once; its top ten account for about 0.21%. CD8 cells classed as naive were CD45RO-negative and positively selected for CCR7, excluding terminally differentiated effector memory CD45RA+ cells. From germline, CDR1 is SGDLS and CDR2 YYNGEE. This CDR3 has 12 residues. V was shortened by 5 bases and J by 8 bases, with 12 bases between the two germline ends. This clonotype was obtained from a man aged 30 to 45 in good health. The chain uses TRBV9 and TRBJ2-3; a possible D gene is TRBD2 (6 bases). What was sequenced was naive CD8+ T cells sorted from blood. The CDR3 loop reads CASSGLGGTQYF. The CDR3 nucleotides read TGTGCCAGCAGTGGTCTGGGGGGTACGCAGTATTTT.